This paragraph covers one T cell receptor beta chain sequence. Antigen: not known. This record belongs to a study of shared clonotypes between healthy human individuals. Study-wide results and limits: A generally larger estimated richness was seen in naive subsets than in memory subsets.

Generated by immunoSEQ multiplex PCR, the TCRdb table keeps only in-frame clones and is missing some. The sample contains roughly 700,000 clones, 90% of which appear only once. This CDR3 contains 14 residues. CDR1 MDHEN and CDR2 SYDVKM come from the germline V gene. V was cut by 3 bases and J by 4 bases, with 12 bases left in between. Sequencing was performed on memory CD8+ T cells from PBMCs. Subset reported: CD45RO+ cells pooled with CCR7-negative TemRA cells. The chain is built from TRBV28 and TRBJ1-2, with D perhaps TRBD1 (5 bases). This TCR derives from a man between 18 and 29 years old in good health. Some clones in this sample may be carry-over from other donors' samples. The CDR3 DNA reads as TGTGCCAGCAGTTTCCAGGGAAGGGGCTATGGCTACACCTTC. Translation gives CASSFQGRGYGYTF.